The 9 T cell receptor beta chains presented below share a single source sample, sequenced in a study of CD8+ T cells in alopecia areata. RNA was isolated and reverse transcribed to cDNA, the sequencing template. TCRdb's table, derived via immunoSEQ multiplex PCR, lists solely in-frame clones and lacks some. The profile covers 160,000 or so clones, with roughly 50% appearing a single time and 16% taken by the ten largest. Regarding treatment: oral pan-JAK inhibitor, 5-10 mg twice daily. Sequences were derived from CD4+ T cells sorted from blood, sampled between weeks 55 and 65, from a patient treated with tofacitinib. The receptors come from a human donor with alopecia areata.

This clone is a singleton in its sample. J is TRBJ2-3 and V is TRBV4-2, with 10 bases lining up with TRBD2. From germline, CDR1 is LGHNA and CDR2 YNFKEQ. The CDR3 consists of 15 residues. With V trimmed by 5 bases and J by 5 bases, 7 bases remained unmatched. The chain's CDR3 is CASSSGGAEEDTQYF. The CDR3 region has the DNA TGTGCCAGCAGCAGCGGGGGGGCCGAAGAAGATACGCAGTATTTT.

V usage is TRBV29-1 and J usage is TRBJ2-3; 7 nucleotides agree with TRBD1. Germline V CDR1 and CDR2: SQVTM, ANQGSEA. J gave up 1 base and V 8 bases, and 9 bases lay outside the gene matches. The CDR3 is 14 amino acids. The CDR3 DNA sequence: TGCAGCACCACGGGACAGTTTCGCACAGATACGCAGTATTTT. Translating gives CSTTGQFRTDTQYF.

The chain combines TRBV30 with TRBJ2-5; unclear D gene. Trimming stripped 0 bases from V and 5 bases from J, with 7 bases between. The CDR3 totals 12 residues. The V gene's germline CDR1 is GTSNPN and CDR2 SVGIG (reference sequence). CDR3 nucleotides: TGTGCCTGGAGTGTTATCATGGAGACCCAGTACTTC. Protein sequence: CAWSVIMETQYF.

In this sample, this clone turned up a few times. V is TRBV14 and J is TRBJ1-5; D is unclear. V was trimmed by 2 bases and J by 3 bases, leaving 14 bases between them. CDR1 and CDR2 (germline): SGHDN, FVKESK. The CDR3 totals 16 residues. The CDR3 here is CASSQFQDLFNQPQHF. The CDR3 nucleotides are TGTGCCAGCAGCCAATTCCAGGACCTCTTCAATCAGCCCCAGCATTTT.

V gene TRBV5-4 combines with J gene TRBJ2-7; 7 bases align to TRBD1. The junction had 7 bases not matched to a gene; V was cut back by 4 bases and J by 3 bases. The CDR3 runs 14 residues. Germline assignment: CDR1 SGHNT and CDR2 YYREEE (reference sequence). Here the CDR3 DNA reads TGTGCCAGCAGCCCGACACAGGGGAACTACGAGCAGTACTTC. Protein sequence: CASSPTQGNYEQYF. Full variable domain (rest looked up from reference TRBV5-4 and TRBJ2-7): ETGVTQSPTHLIKTRGQQVTLRCSSQSGHNTVSWYQQALGQGPQFIFQYYREEENGRGNFPPRFSGLQFPNYSSELNVNALELDDSALYLCASSPTQGNYEQYFGPGTRLTVT.

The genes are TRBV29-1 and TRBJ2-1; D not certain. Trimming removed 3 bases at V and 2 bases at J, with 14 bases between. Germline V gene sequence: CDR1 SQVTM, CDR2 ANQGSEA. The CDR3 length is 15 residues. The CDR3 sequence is CSVEGLLRTYNEQFF. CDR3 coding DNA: TGCAGCGTTGAGGGGTTGTTGCGGACCTACAATGAGCAGTTCTTC.

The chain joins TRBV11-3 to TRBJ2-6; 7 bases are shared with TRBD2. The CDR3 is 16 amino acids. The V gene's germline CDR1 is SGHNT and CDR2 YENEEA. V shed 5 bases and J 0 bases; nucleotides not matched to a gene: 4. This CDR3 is CASSARTSSGANVLTF. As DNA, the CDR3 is TGTGCCAGCAGCGCCCGGACTAGCTCTGGGGCCAACGTCCTGACTTTC.

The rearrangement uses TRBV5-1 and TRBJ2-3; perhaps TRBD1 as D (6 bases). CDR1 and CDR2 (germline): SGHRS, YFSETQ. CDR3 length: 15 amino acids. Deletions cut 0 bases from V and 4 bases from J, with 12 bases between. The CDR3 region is CASSLAGQFADTQYF. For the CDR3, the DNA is TGCGCCAGCAGCTTGGCCGGACAGTTCGCAGATACGCAGTATTTT.

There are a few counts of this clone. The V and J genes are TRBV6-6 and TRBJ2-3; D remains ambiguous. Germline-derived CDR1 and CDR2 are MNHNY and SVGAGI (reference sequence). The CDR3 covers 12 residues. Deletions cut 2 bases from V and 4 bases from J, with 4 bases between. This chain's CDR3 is CASSYIADTQYF. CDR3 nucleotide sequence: TGTGCCAGCAGTTACATCGCAGATACGCAGTATTTT.